This T cell receptor beta chain is from a study of T cell responses to AZD1222 COVID-19 vaccine. About the research overall: Some second doses came at about 4 weeks and others at about 12 weeks; these were pooled.

This clone was seen a single time. The target antigen is unknown. Libraries were prepared by immunoSEQ multiplex PCR; TCRdb keeps only in-frame clonotypes and omits some of them. The data contain about 150,000 clones, roughly nine tenths of them seen just once; the ten biggest clones take up 6% to 8%. Findings of the study overall: Recipients of two AZD1222 doses showed rising Spike-specific TCR breadth and depth. Donors, mostly white British, included more females; clonal diversity was possibly underestimated.

Germline V gives CDR1 LGHDT, CDR2 YNNKEL (reference sequence). The ends were cut back, 10 bases at V and 2 bases at J, with 12 bases in the middle. The CDR3 has 14 amino acids. Sequences were derived from peripheral blood, sampled on day 0 of AZD1222 vaccination. The genes are TRBV3-1 (or the pseudogene TRBV3-2) and TRBJ2-6; a weak D match, TRBD2 (6 bases). This sequence was found in an adult in good health. CDR3 protein: CATEAGTGANVLTF. CDR3 DNA sequence: TGTGCCACTGAGGCGGGGACTGGGGCCAACGTCCTGACTTTC.